These 5 T cell receptor beta chains originate from one sample sequenced in a study of shared clonotypes between healthy human individuals. The naive CD8 subset, CD45RO-negative cells positively selected for CCR7, excluded terminally differentiated effector memory CD45RA+ cells. Assay: immunoSEQ multiplex PCR; the TCRdb copy retains only in-frame clones and omits some. This table holds 700,000 to 950,000 clones, about 97% found once. Sequencing used naive CD8+ T cells sorted from blood. The receptor source for this set is a man aged 30-40 years in good health.

The chain couples TRBV5-1 to TRBJ2-2; D gene uncertain. CDR3 length equals 12 residues. Germline CDR1 SGHRS, CDR2 YFSETQ. Trimming cost V 4 bases and J 3 bases, with 4 bases left between them. The CDR3 coding sequence is TGCGCCAGCAGCGGTGACACCGGGGAGCTGTTTTTT. Its translation: CASSGDTGELFF. Full variable domain (remainder filled in from reference TRBV5-1 and TRBJ2-2): KAGVTQTPRYLIKTRGQQVTLSCSPISGHRSVSWYQQTPGQGLQFLFEYFSETQRNKGNFPGRFSGRQFSNSRSEMNVSTLELGDSALYLCASSGDTGELFFGEGSRLTVL.

This chain connects TRBV15 to TRBJ2-7; TRBD2 matches at 7 bases. Germline CDR1 is LNHNV and CDR2 is YYDKDF (reference sequence). J was trimmed by 5 bases and V by 5 bases; bases with no gene match: 6. The CDR3 has 13 residues. CDR3 in DNA: TGTGCCACCAGCCTCGGGGGGTCCGACGAGCAGTACTTC. It encodes CATSLGGSDEQYF.

The chain links TRBV27 to TRBJ1-5, with D unclear. Per germline, CDR1 MNHEY and CDR2 SMNVEV (reference sequence). Trimming removed 3 bases at V and 4 bases at J, with 10 bases between. This CDR3 comprises 14 residues. CDR3 region: CASSLKGFNQPQHF. CDR3 nucleotide sequence: TGTGCCAGCAGTTTGAAAGGGTTTAATCAGCCCCAGCATTTT.

This sequence joins TRBV4-1 and TRBJ2-3; TRBD2 matches 11 bases. Losses at the gene ends were 1 base for V and 3 bases for J; bases not matched to a gene: 6. From germline, CDR1 is MGHRA and CDR2 YSYEKL. The CDR3 is 17 amino acids. CDR3 sequence reads: CASSQVGSGRVTDTQYF. The DNA of the CDR3 is TGCGCCAGCAGCCAAGTTGGTAGCGGGAGGGTTACAGATACGCAGTATTTT.

The rearrangement links TRBV4-1 to TRBJ2-1; a possible D gene is TRBD2 (5 bases). The CDR3 has 17 residues. Per germline, CDR1 MGHRA and CDR2 YSYEKL. V was clipped by 4 bases and J by 2 bases, with 18 bases between them. The CDR3 here is CASSLGPGEPTYNEQFF. The DNA for the CDR3 is TGCGCCAGCAGCCTAGGTCCCGGGGAACCGACCTACAATGAGCAGTTCTTC.